Presented here are 27 T cell receptor beta chains from one specimen sequenced in a study of blood T cell repertoires in COVID-19. The table came from immunoSEQ multiplex PCR; TCRdb's copy has only in-frame clones and leaves some out. This sample has 160,000 or so clones; approximately 80% occur once, and the top ten carry roughly 3.4%. What was sequenced was PBMCs or T cells enriched from blood (not recorded which). These receptors were obtained from a woman aged 60-75 years who had recovered from COVID-19.

The gene calls are TRBV5-1 and TRBJ2-7; 7 nucleotides match TRBD2. The CDR3 has 15 amino acids. V shed 3 bases, J shed 3 bases, and the junction held 9 bases outside the gene matches. Germline loops: CDR1 SGHRS, CDR2 YFSETQ. The CDR3 region has the DNA TGCGCCAGCAGCTCAGCGGGGTCTCCCCTCTACGAGCAGTACTTC. Its translation is CASSSAGSPLYEQYF.

CDR3 protein: CASSEGTGYSNQPQHF. The DNA of the CDR3 is TGTGCCAGCAGTGAAGGGACAGGGTATAGCAATCAGCCCCAGCATTTT. The chain uses TRBV6-1 and TRBJ1-5; 8 positions match TRBD1. The V gene's germline CDR1 is MNHNS and CDR2 SASEGT. The CDR3 is 16 residues long. V lost 1 base to trimming and J lost 0 bases; unmatched junction nucleotides: 2.

V and J are TRBV5-6 and TRBJ1-1, with 7 positions matching TRBD1. The CDR3 consists of 15 residues. The V segment lost 0 bases and the J segment 0 bases; nucleotides outside the gene matches: 2. Per the germline V gene, CDR1 is SGHDT and CDR2 is YYEEEE. CDR3 bases: TGTGCCAGCAGCTTGGGACAGGGCTTGAACACTGAAGCTTTCTTT. It encodes CASSLGQGLNTEAFF.

This clone was recorded only once. The rearrangement uses TRBV5-6 and TRBJ1-2; 7 nucleotides align to TRBD1. J was trimmed by 6 bases and V by 0 bases; bases with no gene match: 2. CDR3 size: 13 residues. Germline loops: CDR1 SGHDT, CDR2 YYEEEE. CDR3 DNA: TGTGCCAGCAGCTTGGACAGGGGCCATGGCTACACCTTC. Protein product: CASSLDRGHGYTF.

V is TRBV6-5 and J is TRBJ2-2; perhaps TRBD2 as D (7 bases). V was trimmed by 2 bases and J by 9 bases, leaving 19 bases between them. The germline gives CDR1 MNHEY, CDR2 SVGAGI. The CDR3 has 16 amino acids. The CDR3 spells CASSYGGGGWRRELFF. The CDR3 DNA reads as TGTGCCAGCAGTTACGGAGGGGGGGGTTGGCGCCGGGAGCTGTTTTTT.

The CDR3 reads CASSLGVFQPQHF. CDR3 nucleotide sequence: TGTGCCAGCAGCTTAGGAGTGTTTCAGCCCCAGCATTTT. The gene calls are TRBV7-2 and TRBJ1-5, with no clear D. V lost 1 base to trimming and J lost 6 bases, with 7 bases between them. The CDR3 consists of 13 residues. CDR1 is SGHTA, CDR2 FQGNSA, per germline.

This clone was seen a handful of times. The chain is built from TRBV2 and TRBJ1-5; D remains unclear. From germline, CDR1 is SNHLY and CDR2 FYNNEI. The CDR3 contains 14 residues. V dropped 3 bases and J dropped 4 bases, with 10 bases sitting between them. The CDR3 is CASSEVAQNQPQHF. CDR3 bases: TGTGCCAGCAGTGAGGTAGCCCAAAATCAGCCCCAGCATTTT.

The CDR3 nucleotides are TGCAGTGCTAGGATGGGGGCGGTAGCTTTCTTT. Its translation is CSARMGAVAFF. The rearrangement links TRBV20-1 to TRBJ1-1, with D maybe TRBD1 (6 bases). This CDR3 spans 11 amino acids. Looked up from germline, CDR1 is DFQATT and CDR2 is SNEGSKA (reference sequence). Trimming removed 3 bases from V and 10 bases from J, with 12 bases in between.

The rearrangement uses TRBV2 and TRBJ2-1, with D possibly TRBD2 on 5 matching bases. Germline V CDR1 and CDR2: SNHLY, FYNNEI. The CDR3 totals 12 residues. Trimming left V 7 bases short and J 8 bases short, with 12 bases between. CDR3: CASNLAGDEQFF. CDR3 sequence (DNA): TGTGCCAGCAACCTTGCGGGCGATGAGCAGTTCTTC.

J is TRBJ1-1 and V is TRBV12-3 or TRBV12-4; no definite D call. This CDR3 is 12 amino acids long. Trimming cost V 6 bases and J 3 bases, with 8 bases left between them. The CDR3 loop is CASRRDYTEAFF. CDR3 nucleotide sequence: TGTGCCAGCAGGAGGGATTACACTGAAGCTTTCTTT.

CDR3 coding DNA: TGTGCCAGCAGCCTAGGGGGCCATAGCACAGATACGCAGTATTTT. Amino acids: CASSLGGHSTDTQYF. This chain connects TRBV3-1 (or the pseudogene TRBV3-2) to TRBJ2-3; 7 nucleotides align to TRBD1. CDR1 is LGHDT and CDR2 is YNNKEL in the germline V gene (reference sequence). The CDR3 consists of 15 residues. V lost 4 bases, J lost 0 bases, and 4 bases stayed unmatched.

This clone has only one observation. The chain employs TRBV21-1 and TRBJ1-5. TRBV21-1 is deemed a pseudogene. There are 18 residues in the CDR3. The CDR3 DNA reads as TGTGCCAGCAGCCCCAAACGTCCCGGGTCCCATAGCAATCAGCCCCAGCATTTT. Its protein is CASSPKRPGSHSNQPQHF.

J is TRBJ2-1 and V is TRBV6-1, with D perhaps TRBD1 (5 bases). The CDR3 extends over 15 amino acids. Germline V lookup: CDR1 MNHNS, CDR2 SASEGT. V was shortened by 3 bases and J by 5 bases, with 14 bases between the two germline ends. The CDR3 DNA is TGTGCCAGCAGTGACAGGATAAGGGGCCACAATGAGCAGTTCTTC. Translation: CASSDRIRGHNEQFF.

Turning to this clone: Being one base from a much bigger clone, this may be a read error. The chain joins TRBV12-3 or TRBV12-4 to TRBJ1-2; 9 positions agree with TRBD1. With 5 bases clipped from V and 4 bases from J, the junction kept 2 bases outside the gene matches. The length of the CDR3 is 13 residues. CDR3 nucleotide sequence: TGTGCCAGCAGTCCGACAGGGGGCTATGGCTACACCTTC. It encodes CASSPTGGYGYTF.

This clone was detected only a few times. The rearrangement joins TRBV12-3 or TRBV12-4 to TRBJ1-1; no firm D call. V was pared by 7 bases and J by 1 base, with 10 bases between. This CDR3 region has 13 residues. The CDR3 here is CASNFGGNTEAFF. The CDR3 region has the DNA TGTGCCAGCAACTTCGGAGGGAACACTGAAGCTTTCTTT.

The chain carries TRBV19 and TRBJ2-5, with TRBD1 matching over 9 bases. Germline assignment: CDR1 LNHDA and CDR2 SQIVND (reference sequence). V shed 5 bases and J 1 base; nucleotides not matched to a gene: 17. The CDR3 spans 19 residues. CDR3 loop: CASSVPRGQGRPTQETQYF. The CDR3, as DNA: TGTGCCAGTAGTGTTCCCCGTGGACAGGGGAGGCCTACCCAAGAGACCCAGTACTTC.

CDR3 sequence reads: CAQHRGHGYTF. The CDR3 region has the DNA TGTGCCCAACACAGGGGTCATGGCTACACCTTC. The chain joins TRBV30 to TRBJ1-2; 7 bases line up with TRBD1. CDR1 GTSNPN and CDR2 SVGIG come from the germline V gene (reference sequence). The CDR3 runs to 11 residues. Trimming cost V 8 bases and J 6 bases; bases outside gene matches: 6.

This clone was detected only a few times. The V call is TRBV4-1, the J call TRBJ2-1, with D possibly being TRBD2 (6 bases). Between the trimmed V and J ends, which lost 0 bases and 7 bases, there was a span of 19 bases. Looked up from germline, CDR1 is MGHRA and CDR2 is YSYEKL. The CDR3 is 17 amino acids. CDR3 DNA sequence: TGCGCCAGCAGCCAAGATGGAGGCAGGGAGGTAGGAAATGAGCAGTTCTTC. This sequence encodes CASSQDGGREVGNEQFF.

The chain is built from TRBV5-6 and TRBJ1-1, with 8 bases identical to TRBD1. In germline, CDR1 is SGHDT, CDR2 YYEEEE. The CDR3 contains 14 residues. V gave up 3 bases and J gave up 0 bases; unmatched junction bases: 1. For the CDR3, the DNA is TGTGCCAGCAGCTGGACAGGGATGAACACTGAAGCTTTCTTT. Protein product: CASSWTGMNTEAFF.

The V gene is TRBV27, the J gene TRBJ1-5; TRBD1 aligns across 8 bases. This CDR3 contains 16 residues. V gave up 5 bases and J gave up 4 bases; unmatched junction bases: 10. Germline V CDR1 and CDR2: MNHEY, SMNVEV (reference sequence). CDR3 residues: CASSEGDRGRNQPQHF. CDR3 nucleotide sequence: TGTGCCAGCAGTGAGGGTGACAGGGGTAGGAATCAGCCCCAGCATTTT.

The V call is TRBV10-3, the J call TRBJ2-3, with 12 bases aligning to TRBD2. The CDR3 contains 16 residues. V was pared by 6 bases and J by 0 bases, with 4 bases of the junction left unmatched. CDR1 is ENHRY and CDR2 is SYGVKD in the germline V gene. The CDR3 protein is CAIRTGTSGSTDTQYF. In DNA form, the CDR3 reads TGTGCCATCAGAACCGGGACTAGCGGGAGCACAGATACGCAGTATTTT.

V usage is TRBV10-2 and J usage is TRBJ2-7; the match to TRBD2 covers 7 bases. Germline values: CDR1 WSHSY, CDR2 SAAADI. With 7 bases clipped from V and 1 base from J, the junction kept 4 bases outside the gene matches. This CDR3 is 13 amino acids long. The CDR3 here is CASIGGSSYEQYF. The CDR3 coding sequence is TGCGCCAGCATTGGCGGGAGTTCCTACGAGCAGTACTTC.

In DNA form, the CDR3 reads TGTGCCAGCAGTGAAGTTTGGAGCTCTGGGGCCAACGTCCTGACTTTC. This codes for CASSEVWSSGANVLTF. The gene calls are TRBV6-1 and TRBJ2-6; D is unresolved. Germline V CDR1 and CDR2: MNHNS, SASEGT. The CDR3 contains 16 residues. With 1 base removed from V and 0 bases from J, the gap between germline ends came to 7 bases.

V usage is TRBV21-1 and J usage is TRBJ1-4; TRBD1 reflects the table's D call only, with no check against the DNA. TRBV21-1 is a pseudogene. The CDR3 sequence is 16 residues long. The CDR3 sequence is CASSKGPAGGNEKLFF. In DNA, the CDR3 is TGTGCCAGCAGCAAAGGCCCGGCAGGGGGAAATGAAAAACTGTTTTTT.

The genes are TRBV27 and TRBJ1-3; possible D gene TRBD1, 5 bases. Germline CDR1 and CDR2: MNHEY and SMNVEV (reference sequence). CDR3 length equals 16 residues. Trimming took 5 bases from V and 2 from J, leaving 16 bases between them. CDR3 protein: CASSSRGGSTGNTIYF. CDR3 coding DNA: TGTGCCAGCAGTAGTCGGGGGGGTTCCACTGGAAACACCATATATTTT.

This rearrangement joins TRBV6-6 to TRBJ2-7; TRBD2 agrees at 7 bases. The ends lost 5 bases at V and 6 bases at J; junction bases unmatched: 19. The CDR3 spans 17 residues. CDR1 MNHNY and CDR2 SVGAGI come from the germline V gene (reference sequence). The CDR3 region has the DNA TGTGCCAGCAGTCCGACTTCTAGCGGCCCCCTTAGAAGCGAGCAGTACTTC. Protein product: CASSPTSSGPLRSEQYF.

The chain recombines TRBV7-9 with TRBJ1-1; D is perhaps TRBD1 (5 bases). Per germline, CDR1 SEHNR and CDR2 FQNEAQ (reference sequence). This CDR3 is built from 18 residues. Trimming took 5 bases from V and 7 from J, leaving 29 bases between them. The CDR3 region is CASSPVMVQGLGGDEAFF. As DNA, the CDR3 is TGTGCCAGCAGCCCCGTTATGGTTCAGGGATTGGGGGGGGATGAAGCTTTCTTT.